This T cell receptor beta chain was recovered during a study of cytotoxic CD8 clonotypes in ibrutinib-treated CLL. This CDR3 contains 16 residues. The germline V and J ends were trimmed by 0 bases and 5 bases, with 20 bases remaining between them. CDR1 and CDR2 (germline): GTSNPN, SVGIG (reference sequence). Sequenced by immunoSEQ multiplex PCR; TCRdb stores in-frame clones only, minus some. The sample yields about 68,000 clones, roughly 72% seen once. This specimen was PBMCs, taken after 12 months of ibrutinib treatment. This clonotype originated in a human donor with chronic lymphocytic leukemia. The V call is TRBV30, the J call TRBJ2-7; D gene uncertain. CDR3 bases: TGTGCCTGGAGTGTACTGGCTCCACTGGGTATGGACGAGCAGTACTTC. This encodes CAWSVLAPLGMDEQYF.